These 10 T cell receptor beta chains were sequenced from one sample in a study of cytomegalovirus exposure and HLA in healthy donors. The table came from immunoSEQ multiplex PCR; TCRdb's copy has only in-frame clones and leaves some out. The table includes some 240,000 clones, about 86% detected once. Sequencing was carried out using PBMCs. The receptors come from a woman in her twenties or thirties in good health and CMV-seropositive.

This clone occurred once. V usage is TRBV7-6 and J usage is TRBJ1-3; D may be TRBD1 (5 bases). V was shortened by 1 base and J by 1 base, with 11 bases between the two germline ends. Germline V gene data show CDR1 as SGHVS and CDR2 as FNYEAQ. The CDR3 loop spans 16 amino acids. The CDR3 here is CASSLVGRGSGNTIYF. The DNA for the CDR3 is TGTGCCAGCAGCTTAGTTGGAAGGGGATCTGGAAACACCATATATTTT.

The chain combines TRBV2 with TRBJ2-7; maybe TRBD2 (7 bases). The CDR3 is made up of 14 amino acids. CDR1 and CDR2 from the germline V gene are SNHLY and FYNNEI. Between the trimmed V and J ends, which lost 7 bases and 4 bases, there was a span of 17 bases. The CDR3 reads CASNRGGGGYEQYF. DNA of the CDR3: TGTGCCAGCAACAGAGGGGGGGGTGGGTACGAGCAGTACTTC.

The chain couples TRBV28 to TRBJ2-2; TRBD2 agrees at 8 bases. After removal of 6 bases from V and 4 bases from J, the junction contained 7 bases not matched to a gene. The V gene's germline CDR1 is MDHEN and CDR2 SYDVKM. The CDR3 totals 15 residues. CDR3 loop: CASRPHSGITGELFF. CDR3 sequence (DNA): TGTGCCAGCAGACCCCATAGCGGGATCACCGGGGAGCTGTTTTTT.

The table lists this clone with a few counts. The chain links TRBV4-1 to TRBJ1-5, with D uncertain. V shed 1 base and J shed 8 bases, with 12 bases lying between them. Germline CDR1 reads MGHRA; CDR2 reads YSYEKL. This CDR3 is 14 amino acids long. This CDR3 reads CASSQARGPEPQHF. CDR3 nucleotides: TGCGCCAGCAGCCAAGCCCGAGGGCCGGAGCCCCAGCATTTT.

V is TRBV5-1 and J is TRBJ1-2, with TRBD1 matching over 7 bases. The junction had 12 bases not matched to a gene; V was cut back by 5 bases and J by 8 bases. CDR1 SGHRS and CDR2 YFSETQ come from the germline V gene. This CDR3 is 14 amino acids long. The CDR3 nucleotides read TGCGCCAGCAGACCCACAGGGGAAATCGGAGGCTACACCTTC. As protein: CASRPTGEIGGYTF.

The chain is built from TRBV6-5 and TRBJ2-7; possibly TRBD1 for D (6 bases). V was cut by 5 bases and J by 3 bases, with 14 bases left in between. Per germline, CDR1 MNHEY and CDR2 SVGAGI. This CDR3 contains 14 residues. DNA of the CDR3: TGTGCCAGCAGTATCTCGACAGGCCGCTACGAGCAGTACTTC. Amino acid sequence: CASSISTGRYEQYF.

The DNA for the CDR3 is TGTGCCAGCAGCGCCGACAGTCCTGAAGCTTTCTTT. Encoded protein: CASSADSPEAFF. The V call is TRBV7-9, the J call TRBJ1-1; D might be TRBD1 (5 bases). Per germline, CDR1 SEHNR and CDR2 FQNEAQ (reference sequence). V dropped 5 bases and J dropped 6 bases, with 10 bases sitting between them. The CDR3 consists of 12 residues.

V is TRBV7-2 and J is TRBJ1-4; D remains unclear. Germline-derived CDR1 and CDR2 are SGHTA and FQGNSA. Trimming removed 5 bases at V and 8 bases at J, with 9 bases between. The CDR3 has 12 amino acids. In DNA, the CDR3 is TGTGCCAGCAGCATGCGCCCGGAAAAACTGTTTTTT. It translates to CASSMRPEKLFF.

V gene TRBV30 combines with J gene TRBJ2-5; TRBD1 matches at 8 bases. The CDR3 is made up of 15 amino acids. CDR1 is GTSNPN and CDR2 is SVGIG in the germline V gene (reference sequence). Trimming removed 0 bases from V and 5 bases from J; junction bases left unmatched: 8. CDR3 region: CAWSVRAGGRETQYF. Here the CDR3 DNA reads TGTGCCTGGAGTGTAAGGGCAGGGGGCAGGGAGACCCAGTACTTC.

This clone was detected only once. The gene calls are TRBV28 and TRBJ2-7; D unresolved. The V and J ends lost 6 bases and 1 base respectively, with 16 bases between them. The CDR3 extends over 15 amino acids. CDR1 and CDR2 (germline): MDHEN, SYDVKM. CDR3 region: CASRSPAAGSYEQYF. CDR3 bases: TGTGCCAGCAGATCACCCGCCGCAGGATCCTACGAGCAGTACTTC.